The 9 T cell receptor beta chains in this list originate from one sample, sequenced in a study of CD8 T cells in Susac syndrome. RNA amounts of roughly 0.45 to 1 ug underwent reverse transcription with random hexamers. One entry per CDR3 protein, called by TCRdb with MiXCR from the immunoSEQ multiplex PCR reads. The table includes about 120,000 distinct CDR3 sequences, 93% detected once. Source material: CD4+ T cells from PBMCs. Receptors were obtained from a human donor with multiple sclerosis.

This clonotype was recorded only once. The chain carries TRBV28 and TRBJ1-5; maybe TRBD1 (6 bases). The V and J ends lost 5 bases and 6 bases respectively, with 14 bases between them. Germline CDR1 MDHEN, CDR2 SYDVKM. The CDR3 totals 14 residues. CDR3: CASSHRGAGQPQHF. DNA of the CDR3: TGTGCCAGCAGTCATAGGGGGGCAGGTCAGCCCCAGCATTTT.

This chain joins TRBV3-1 and TRBJ2-4; 8 nucleotides align to TRBD2. The J segment lost 7 bases and the V segment lost 3 bases, leaving 5 bases of the junction unmatched. The length of the CDR3 is 14 residues. The germline CDR1 and CDR2 sequences are LGHDT and YNNKEL (reference sequence). The CDR3 sequence: CASSQSGGSNIQYF. For the CDR3, the DNA is TGTGCCAGCAGCCAGAGCGGGGGCTCTAACATTCAGTACTTC. Variable domain in full (rest from reference TRBV3-1 and TRBJ2-4): DTAVSQTPKYLVTQMGNDKSIKCEQNLGHDTMYWYKQDSKKFLKIMFSYNNKELIINETVPNRFSPKSPDKAHLNLHINSLELGDSAVYFCASSQSGGSNIQYFGAGTRLSVL.

The chain is built from TRBV6-1 and TRBJ1-1; D gene ambiguous. Trimming removed 7 bases at V and 6 bases at J, with 18 bases between. Germline-derived CDR1 and CDR2 are MNHNS and SASEGT. The CDR3 extends over 14 amino acids. Here the CDR3 reads CASTLGAPGAEAFF. CDR3 nucleotides: TGTGCCAGCACCCTTGGAGCCCCCGGGGCTGAAGCTTTCTTT.

The chain has TRBV29-1 and TRBJ2-5; 8 bases fit TRBD1. This CDR3 spans 16 amino acids. Germline V gene sequence: CDR1 SQVTM, CDR2 ANQGSEA. The V segment lost 0 bases and the J segment 4 bases; nucleotides outside the gene matches: 10. CDR3 coding DNA: TGCAGCGTTGAAGATGGCCAGGGGGCATGGGGAGAGACCCAGTACTTC. It translates to CSVEDGQGAWGETQYF.

V is TRBV20-1 and J is TRBJ2-7, with TRBD2 identical over 8 bases. The trim removed 6 bases at V and 3 bases at J, leaving 10 bases unmatched. In germline, CDR1 is DFQATT, CDR2 SNEGSKA (reference sequence). CDR3 length equals 14 residues. In nucleotides, the CDR3 is TGCAGTGCGATCTCTGAGCGGGGGATCTACGAGCAGTACTTC. It specifies CSAISERGIYEQYF.

The rearrangement links TRBV5-4 to TRBJ1-1; 7 nucleotides line up with TRBD1. The germline CDR1 and CDR2 sequences are SGHNT and YYREEE (reference sequence). V was clipped by 4 bases and J by 3 bases; unmatched bases: 18. The CDR3 has 18 residues. The CDR3 DNA reads TGTGCCAGCAGCAGATCGACAGGGCGCGCAGGGATTTACACTGAAGCTTTCTTT. It specifies CASSRSTGRAGIYTEAFF.

The rearrangement links TRBV18 to TRBJ2-7; 12 nucleotides match TRBD2. The germline V gene has CDR1 KGHSH and CDR2 LQKENI. The CDR3 consists of 16 residues. J lost 2 bases, V lost 2 bases, and 4 bases had no gene match. CDR3 in amino acids: CASSPGLAGITYEQYF. DNA for the CDR3: TGTGCCAGCTCACCAGGACTAGCGGGGATCACCTACGAGCAGTACTTC. Variable domain in full (rest from reference TRBV18 and TRBJ2-7): NAGVMQNPRHLVRRRGQEARLRCSPMKGHSHVYWYRQLPEEGLKFMVYLQKENIIDESGMPKERFSAEFPKEGPSILRIQQVVRGDSAAYFCASSPGLAGITYEQYFGPGTRLTVT.

This chain connects TRBV12-3 or TRBV12-4 to TRBJ1-2, with 7 positions matching TRBD1. The V segment lost 5 bases and the J segment 8 bases; nucleotides outside the gene matches: 11. The CDR3 is made up of 14 amino acids. The CDR3 DNA reads TGTGCCAGCAGTCCCATCAGGGGGATTGGAGGCTACACCTTC. Residues: CASSPIRGIGGYTF.

The CDR3 reads CASSRRGFGGGETQYF. The CDR3, as DNA: TGTGCCAGCAGCCGTAGGGGGTTTGGCGGCGGGGAGACCCAGTACTTC. The chain couples TRBV7-2 to TRBJ2-5, with D possibly TRBD1 on 6 matching bases. Germline assignment: CDR1 SGHTA and CDR2 FQGNSA. The germline V and J ends were trimmed by 5 bases and 5 bases, with 21 bases remaining between them. The CDR3 covers 16 residues.